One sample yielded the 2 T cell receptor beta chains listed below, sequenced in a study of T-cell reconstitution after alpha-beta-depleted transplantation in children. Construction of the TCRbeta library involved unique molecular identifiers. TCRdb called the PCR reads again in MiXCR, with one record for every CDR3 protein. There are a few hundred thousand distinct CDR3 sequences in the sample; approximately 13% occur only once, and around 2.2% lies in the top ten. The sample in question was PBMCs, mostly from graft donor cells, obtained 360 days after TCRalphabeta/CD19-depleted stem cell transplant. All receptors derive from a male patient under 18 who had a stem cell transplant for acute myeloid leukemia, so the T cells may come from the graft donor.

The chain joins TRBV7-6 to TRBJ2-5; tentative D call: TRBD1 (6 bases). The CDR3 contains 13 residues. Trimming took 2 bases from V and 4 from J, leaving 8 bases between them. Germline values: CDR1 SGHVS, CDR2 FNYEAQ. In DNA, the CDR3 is TGTGCCAGCAGCTTACCGACAGGAGAGACCCAGTACTTC. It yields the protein CASSLPTGETQYF. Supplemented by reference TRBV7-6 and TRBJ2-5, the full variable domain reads GAGVSQSPRYKVTKRGQDVALRCDPISGHVSLYWYRQALGQGPEFLTYFNYEAQQDKSGLPNDRFSAERPEGSISTLTIQRTEQRDSAMYRCASSLPTGETQYFGPGTRLLVL.

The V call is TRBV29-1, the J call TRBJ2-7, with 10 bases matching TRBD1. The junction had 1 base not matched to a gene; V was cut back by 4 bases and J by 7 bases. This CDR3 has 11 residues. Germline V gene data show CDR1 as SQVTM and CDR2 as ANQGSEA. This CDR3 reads CSVGGQGEQYF. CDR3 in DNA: TGCAGCGTTGGGGGACAGGGGGAGCAGTACTTC.